This TCR beta chain was identified in a study of cytomegalovirus exposure and HLA in healthy donors. The PCR was carried out with 60 Vbeta primers and 13 Jbeta primers. The data were produced by immunoSEQ multiplex PCR, yet TCRdb's version contains in-frame clones alone and is incomplete. The top ten hold 5.5% to 7% of the sample, which has some 130,000 clones, about 81% seen once. V was cut by 2 bases and J by 5 bases, with 9 bases left in between. In germline, CDR1 is SQVTM, CDR2 ANQGSEA. The CDR3 covers 13 residues. V usage is TRBV29-1 and J usage is TRBJ2-2; D perhaps matches TRBD1 (5 bases). Specimen: PBMCs. The receptor was isolated from a woman aged 35 to 49 in good health and CMV-seropositive. CDR3 sequence reads: CSVESRGTGELFF. The CDR3 nucleotides are TGCAGCGTTGAATCTAGGGGAACCGGGGAGCTGTTTTTT.